This passage covers 15 T cell receptor beta chains from one sample sequenced in a study of blood T cell repertoires in COVID-19. The method was immunoSEQ multiplex PCR; TCRdb's version includes in-frame clones alone and lacks a portion of them. The sample lists some 300,000 clones, around 90% occurring once. The sample comprised PBMCs or T cells enriched from blood (not recorded which). Source of these receptors: a middle-aged woman who had recovered from COVID-19.

This rearrangement joins TRBV11-3 to TRBJ2-7, with 8 bases lining up with TRBD2. J gave up 1 base and V 2 bases, and 4 bases lay outside the gene matches. CDR1 and CDR2 (germline): SGHNT, YENEEA. The CDR3 totals 15 residues. The CDR3 sequence: CASSLQSGGSYEQYF. The CDR3 bases are TGTGCCAGCAGCTTACAAAGCGGGGGTTCCTACGAGCAGTACTTC.

This clone was picked up one time. The chain joins TRBV3-1 (or the pseudogene TRBV3-2) to TRBJ1-4; D may be TRBD1 (5 bases). Germline values: CDR1 LGHDT, CDR2 YNNKEL (reference sequence). The CDR3 has 16 amino acids. V shed 4 bases and J shed 8 bases, with 20 bases lying between them. The CDR3 DNA reads as TGTGCCAGCAGCCCACACCGGTCCTCAAGGGGAGAAAAACTGTTTTTT. Translation gives CASSPHRSSRGEKLFF.

J is TRBJ2-7 and V is TRBV6-5; 9 bases fit TRBD2. V shed 10 bases, J shed 7 bases, and the junction held 14 bases outside the gene matches. CDR3 size: 14 residues. Per germline, CDR1 MNHEY and CDR2 SVGAGI. CDR3 bases: TGTGCCACCTGGAGCGGGAGGTTACCTAGAGAGCAGTACTTC. Its translation is CATWSGRLPREQYF.

This chain uses TRBV7-9 with TRBJ1-1; D ambiguous. V lost 5 bases and J 1 base, leaving 14 bases between the germline ends. CDR1 and CDR2 (germline): SEHNR, FQNEAQ (reference sequence). The CDR3 consists of 15 residues. The CDR3 nucleotides read TGTGCCAGCAGCCCAGCGGTGGCAACGAACACTGAAGCTTTCTTT. Translating gives CASSPAVATNTEAFF. The entire variable domain, with the rest obtained from reference TRBV7-9 and TRBJ1-1, is as follows: DTGVSQNPRHKITKRGQNVTFRCDPISEHNRLYWYRQTLGQGPEFLTYFQNEAQLEKSRLLSDRFSAERPKGSFSTLEIQRTEQGDSAMYLCASSPAVATNTEAFFGQGTRLTVV.

V usage is TRBV7-8 and J usage is TRBJ1-1, with a tentative D call TRBD1 (6 bases). Per germline, CDR1 SGHVS and CDR2 FQNEAQ. This CDR3 spans 14 amino acids. The V end was cut by 4 bases, the J end by 4 bases, with 13 bases between. CDR3 protein: CASSSGGPGTEAFF. The CDR3 coding sequence is TGTGCCAGCAGCTCGGGGGGGCCTGGCACTGAAGCTTTCTTT.

This sequence joins TRBV5-1 and TRBJ2-5, with D perhaps TRBD2 (5 bases). Per the germline V gene, CDR1 is SGHRS and CDR2 is YFSETQ. The ends were cut back, 0 bases at V and 0 bases at J, with 12 bases in the middle. There are 16 residues in the CDR3. CDR3 amino acids: CASSLVPWRDQETQYF. The DNA for the CDR3 is TGCGCCAGCAGCTTGGTGCCTTGGCGGGACCAAGAGACCCAGTACTTC.

The chain recombines TRBV7-2 with TRBJ1-1; D is unclear. The germline V and J ends were trimmed by 4 bases and 5 bases, with 11 bases remaining between them. This CDR3 comprises 13 residues. Germline loops: CDR1 SGHTA, CDR2 FQGNSA. The CDR3 loop is CASSSSQQTEAFF. The CDR3, as DNA: TGTGCCAGCAGCTCCTCACAGCAAACTGAAGCTTTCTTT.

The sample holds a few counts of this clone. This chain uses TRBV29-1 with TRBJ1-1; TRBD1 might be the D (5 bases). V lost 4 bases, J lost 4 bases, and 10 bases lay in between. The CDR3 is 12 residues long. Germline V gene data show CDR1 as SQVTM and CDR2 as ANQGSEA. CDR3 nucleotide sequence: TGCAGCGTTGTTGACCAGGGCACTGAAGCTTTCTTT. It specifies CSVVDQGTEAFF.

The gene calls are TRBV3-1 (or the pseudogene TRBV3-2) and TRBJ2-7; no reliable D call. Germline CDR1 is LGHDT and CDR2 is YNNKEL (reference sequence). The V and J ends lost 4 bases and 6 bases respectively, with 19 bases between them. The CDR3 loop spans 15 amino acids. The CDR3 protein is CASSRRGAVSGEQYF. CDR3 nucleotides: TGTGCCAGCAGCCGACGTGGAGCTGTGAGTGGCGAGCAGTACTTC.

This chain links TRBV7-2 with TRBJ1-5, with D tentatively TRBD1 (6 bases). CDR1 is SGHTA, CDR2 FQGNSA, per germline. The V end lost 6 bases, the J end lost 0 bases, and 15 bases lay between the germline ends. CDR3 length equals 16 residues. CDR3 residues: CASSLGGPASNQPQHF. The CDR3 nucleotides are TGTGCCAGCAGTCTCGGGGGGCCGGCTAGCAATCAGCCCCAGCATTTT.

As for this clone: Germline is not matched at one junction end, which may reflect a read error. J is TRBJ1-5 and V is TRBV30, with D possibly matching TRBD1 (6 bases). CDR1 GTSNPN and CDR2 SVGIG come from the germline V gene (reference sequence). The CDR3 runs to 11 residues. CDR3 in DNA: TGCGCTACAGGGAGCGATCAGCCCCAGCATTTT. Translation: CATGSDQPQHF. The full variable domain, completed using reference TRBV30 and TRBJ1-5, is SQTIHQWPATLVQPVGSPLSLECTVEGTSNPNLYWYRQAAGRGLQLLFYSVGIGQISSEVPQNLSASRPQDRQFILSSKKLLLSDSGFYLCATGSDQPQHFGDGTRLSIL.

In its sample, this clone was seen many times. The chain joins TRBV4-2 to TRBJ2-7; 7 nucleotides line up with TRBD2. With 4 bases clipped from V and 0 bases from J, the junction kept 9 bases outside the gene matches. CDR3 length: 16 amino acids. Germline V lookup: CDR1 LGHNA, CDR2 YNFKEQ. The chain's CDR3 is CASSREGRGSSYEQYF. DNA for the CDR3: TGTGCCAGCAGCCGCGAGGGGCGGGGGAGCTCCTACGAGCAGTACTTC.

V is TRBV30 and J is TRBJ1-4, with 7 bases lining up with TRBD1. This CDR3 is 14 amino acids long. Per the germline V gene, CDR1 is GTSNPN and CDR2 is SVGIG (reference sequence). Trimming removed 3 bases from V and 2 bases from J; junction bases left unmatched: 3. The CDR3 reads CAWSWTGTNEKLFF. CDR3 bases: TGTGCCTGGAGCTGGACAGGTACTAATGAAAAACTGTTTTTT.

The rearrangement joins TRBV18 to TRBJ1-2; a weak D match, TRBD1 (6 bases). V dropped 1 base and J dropped 6 bases, with 12 bases sitting between them. Looked up from germline, CDR1 is KGHSH and CDR2 is LQKENI. CDR3 length equals 14 residues. The CDR3 nucleotides read TGTGCCAGCTCACCACGTAACAGGGTGGATGGCTACACCTTC. As protein: CASSPRNRVDGYTF.

J is TRBJ1-1 and V is TRBV25-1; D perhaps matches TRBD1 (5 bases). The CDR3 length is 14 residues. Trimming removed 6 bases from V and 1 base from J, with 12 bases in between. Germline loops: CDR1 MGHDK, CDR2 SYGVNS. The CDR3 DNA follows: TGTGCCAGCAGGGGAACTGACAGGAACACTGAAGCTTTCTTT. Encoded protein: CASRGTDRNTEAFF.